The sequence of this T cell receptor beta chain was determined in a study of blood T cell repertoires in COVID-19. V lost 2 bases and J lost 1; bases outside the gene matches: 10. The CDR3 totals 17 residues. In germline, CDR1 is KGHSH, CDR2 LQKENI. Clones were sequenced by immunoSEQ multiplex PCR, and TCRdb holds only the in-frame ones, with some missing. The data contain some 260,000 clones, roughly 85% of them singletons. The receptor comes from a woman younger than 30 with acute or convalescent COVID-19. The gene calls are TRBV18 and TRBJ2-7; the match to TRBD2 covers 8 bases. Sequenced input: peripheral blood. The CDR3 region is CASSPNGRGGKSYEQYF. DNA for the CDR3: TGTGCCAGCTCACCAAACGGGAGGGGCGGGAAATCCTACGAGCAGTACTTC.